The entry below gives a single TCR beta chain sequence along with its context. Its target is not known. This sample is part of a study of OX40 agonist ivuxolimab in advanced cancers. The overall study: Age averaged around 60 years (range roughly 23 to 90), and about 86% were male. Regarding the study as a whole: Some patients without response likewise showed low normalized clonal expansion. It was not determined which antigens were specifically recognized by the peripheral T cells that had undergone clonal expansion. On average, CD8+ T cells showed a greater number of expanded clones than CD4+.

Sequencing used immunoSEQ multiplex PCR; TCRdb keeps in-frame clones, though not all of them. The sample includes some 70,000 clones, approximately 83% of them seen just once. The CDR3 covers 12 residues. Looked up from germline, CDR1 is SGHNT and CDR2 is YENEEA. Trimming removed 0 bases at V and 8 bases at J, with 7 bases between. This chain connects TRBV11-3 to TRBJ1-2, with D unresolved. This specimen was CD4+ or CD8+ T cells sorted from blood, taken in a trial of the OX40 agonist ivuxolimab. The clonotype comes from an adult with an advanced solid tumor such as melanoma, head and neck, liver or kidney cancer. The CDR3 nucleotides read TGTGCCAGCAGCTTAGATGGGTACGGCTACACCTTC. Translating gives CASSLDGYGYTF. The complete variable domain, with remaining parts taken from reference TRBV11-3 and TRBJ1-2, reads EAGVVQSPRYKIIEKKQPVAFWCNPISGHNTLYWYLQNLGQGPELLIRYENEEAVDDSQLPKDRFSAERLKGVDSTLKIQPAELGDSAVYLCASSLDGYGYTFGSGTRLTVV.